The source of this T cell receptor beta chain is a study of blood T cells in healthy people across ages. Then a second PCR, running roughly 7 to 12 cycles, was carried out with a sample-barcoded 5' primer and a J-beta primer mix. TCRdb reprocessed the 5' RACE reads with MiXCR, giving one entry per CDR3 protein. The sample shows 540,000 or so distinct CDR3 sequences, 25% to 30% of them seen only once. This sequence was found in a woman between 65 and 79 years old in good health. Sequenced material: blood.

Written as DNA, the CDR3 is TGTGCCAGCAGCTTCAGGGGTAACACCGGGGAGCTGTTTTTT. This codes for CASSFRGNTGELFF. The rearrangement uses TRBV7-9 and TRBJ2-2; TRBD1 might be the D (6 bases). Trimming took off 3 bases at V and 2 bases at J, with 7 bases between the two ends. The germline gives CDR1 SEHNR, CDR2 FQNEAQ (reference sequence). The CDR3 contains 14 residues.